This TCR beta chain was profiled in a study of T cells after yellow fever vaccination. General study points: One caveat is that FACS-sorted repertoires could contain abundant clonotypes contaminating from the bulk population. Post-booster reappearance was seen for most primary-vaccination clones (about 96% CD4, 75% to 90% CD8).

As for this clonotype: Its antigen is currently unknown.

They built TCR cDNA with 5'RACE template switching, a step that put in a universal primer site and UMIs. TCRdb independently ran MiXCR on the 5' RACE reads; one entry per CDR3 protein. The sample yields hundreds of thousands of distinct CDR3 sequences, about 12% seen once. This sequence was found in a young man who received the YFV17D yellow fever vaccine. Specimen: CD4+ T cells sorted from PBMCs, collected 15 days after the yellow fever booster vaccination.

The CDR3 coding sequence is TGTGCCAGCAGCCGGGGACTCACAGTCCCATGGGAGCAGTTCTTC. Translated, it gives CASSRGLTVPWEQFF. The chain has TRBV7-2 and TRBJ2-1; D is perhaps TRBD2 (6 bases). This CDR3 contains 15 residues. V was shortened by 5 bases and J by 10 bases, with 21 bases between the two germline ends. Germline-derived CDR1 and CDR2 are SGHTA and FQGNSA.